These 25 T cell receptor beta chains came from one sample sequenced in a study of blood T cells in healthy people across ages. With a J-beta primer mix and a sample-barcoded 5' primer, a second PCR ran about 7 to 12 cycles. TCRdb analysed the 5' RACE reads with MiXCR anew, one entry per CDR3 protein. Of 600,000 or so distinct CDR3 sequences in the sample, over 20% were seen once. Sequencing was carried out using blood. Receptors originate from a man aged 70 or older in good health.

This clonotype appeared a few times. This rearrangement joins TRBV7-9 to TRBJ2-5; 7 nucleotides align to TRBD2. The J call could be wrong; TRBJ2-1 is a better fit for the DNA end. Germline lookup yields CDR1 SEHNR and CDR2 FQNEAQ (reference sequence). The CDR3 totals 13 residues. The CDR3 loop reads CASSPAGINEQFF. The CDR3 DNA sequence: TGTGCCAGCAGCCCAGCGGGGATAAATGAGCAGTTCTTC.

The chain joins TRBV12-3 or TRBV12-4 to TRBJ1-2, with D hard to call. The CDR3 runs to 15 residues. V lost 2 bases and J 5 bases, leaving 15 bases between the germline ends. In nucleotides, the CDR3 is TGTGCCAGCAGTTTAAATTTAGCAGCGGTTTATGGCTACACCTTC. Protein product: CASSLNLAAVYGYTF.

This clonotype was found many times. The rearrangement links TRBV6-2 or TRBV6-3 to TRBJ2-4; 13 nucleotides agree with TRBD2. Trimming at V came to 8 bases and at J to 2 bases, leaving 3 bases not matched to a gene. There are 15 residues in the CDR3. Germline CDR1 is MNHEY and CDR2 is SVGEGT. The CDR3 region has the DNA TGTGCCAGCGGACTAGCGGGGGACCCCAAAAACATTCAGTACTTC. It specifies CASGLAGDPKNIQYF.

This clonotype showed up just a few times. CDR3 sequence: CASSEVGGSYNEQFF. The CDR3, as DNA: TGTGCCAGCAGTGAGGTGGGGGGCTCCTACAATGAGCAGTTCTTC. V and J are TRBV2 and TRBJ2-1; D may be TRBD2 (6 bases). The CDR3 covers 15 residues. The germline V gene has CDR1 SNHLY and CDR2 FYNNEI. V was trimmed by 3 bases and J by 0 bases, leaving 9 bases between them.

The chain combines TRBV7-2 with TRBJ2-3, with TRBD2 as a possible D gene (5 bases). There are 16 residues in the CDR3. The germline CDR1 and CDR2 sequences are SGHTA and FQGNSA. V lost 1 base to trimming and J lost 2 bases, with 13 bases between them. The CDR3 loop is CASSLEYLAHTDTQYF. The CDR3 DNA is TGTGCCAGCAGCTTAGAGTATCTAGCCCACACAGATACGCAGTATTTT.

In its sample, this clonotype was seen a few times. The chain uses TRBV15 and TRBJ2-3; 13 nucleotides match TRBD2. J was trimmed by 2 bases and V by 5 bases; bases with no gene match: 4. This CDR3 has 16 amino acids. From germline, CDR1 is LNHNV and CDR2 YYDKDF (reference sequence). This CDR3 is CATSQGLAGDTDTQYF. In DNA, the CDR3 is TGTGCCACCAGCCAAGGACTAGCGGGAGACACAGATACGCAGTATTTT.

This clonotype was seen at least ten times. The CDR3 here is CSVGGTGGNINEQFF. The CDR3 DNA is TGCAGCGTTGGAGGGACAGGGGGCAATATCAATGAGCAGTTCTTC. V is TRBV29-1 and J is TRBJ2-1; TRBD1 matches at 12 bases. The CDR3 loop spans 15 amino acids. CDR1 SQVTM and CDR2 ANQGSEA come from the germline V gene. With V trimmed by 4 bases and J by 6 bases, 7 bases remained unmatched.

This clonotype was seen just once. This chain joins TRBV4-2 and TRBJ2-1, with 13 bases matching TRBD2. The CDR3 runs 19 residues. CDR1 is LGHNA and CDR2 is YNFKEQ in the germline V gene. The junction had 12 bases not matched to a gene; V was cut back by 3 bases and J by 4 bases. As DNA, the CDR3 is TGTGCCAGCAGCCAGGAAGGGACTAGCGGGACGCCTTGGTACAATGAGCAGTTCTTC. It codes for CASSQEGTSGTPWYNEQFF.

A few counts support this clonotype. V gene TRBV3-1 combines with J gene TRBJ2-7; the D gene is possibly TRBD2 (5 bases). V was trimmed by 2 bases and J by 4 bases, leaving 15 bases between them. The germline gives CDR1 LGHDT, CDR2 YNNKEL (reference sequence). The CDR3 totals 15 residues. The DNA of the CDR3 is TGTGCCAGCAGCCAAAGGAGTAGCGTCTCTTACGAGCAGTACTTC. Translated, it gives CASSQRSSVSYEQYF.

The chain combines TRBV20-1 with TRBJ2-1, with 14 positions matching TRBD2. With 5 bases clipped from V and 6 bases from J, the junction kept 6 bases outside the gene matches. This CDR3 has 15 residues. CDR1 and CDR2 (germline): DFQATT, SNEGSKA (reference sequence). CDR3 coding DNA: TGCAGTGCTCGTGGGACTAGCGGGGGAATCAATGAGCAGTTCTTC. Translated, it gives CSARGTSGGINEQFF.

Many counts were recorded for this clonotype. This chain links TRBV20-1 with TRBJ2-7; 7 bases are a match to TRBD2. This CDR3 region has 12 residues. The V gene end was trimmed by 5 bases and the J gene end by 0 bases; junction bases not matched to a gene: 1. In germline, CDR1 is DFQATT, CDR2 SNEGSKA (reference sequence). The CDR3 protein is CSARTSSYEQYF. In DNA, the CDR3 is TGCAGTGCTCGGACTAGCTCCTACGAGCAGTACTTC.

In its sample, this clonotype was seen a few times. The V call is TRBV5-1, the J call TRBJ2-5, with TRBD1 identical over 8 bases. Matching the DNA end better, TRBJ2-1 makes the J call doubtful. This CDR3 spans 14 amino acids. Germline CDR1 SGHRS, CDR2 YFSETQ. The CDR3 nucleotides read TGCGCCAGCAGCCCGCGACAGGGGAACAATGAGCAGTTCTTC. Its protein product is CASSPRQGNNEQFF.

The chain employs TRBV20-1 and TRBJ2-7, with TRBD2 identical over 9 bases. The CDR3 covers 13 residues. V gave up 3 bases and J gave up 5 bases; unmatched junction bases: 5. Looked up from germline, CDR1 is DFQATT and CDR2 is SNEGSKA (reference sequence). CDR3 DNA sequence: TGCAGTGCTAGGCGGGAGGGCCTCGACGAGCAGTACTTC. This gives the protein CSARREGLDEQYF.

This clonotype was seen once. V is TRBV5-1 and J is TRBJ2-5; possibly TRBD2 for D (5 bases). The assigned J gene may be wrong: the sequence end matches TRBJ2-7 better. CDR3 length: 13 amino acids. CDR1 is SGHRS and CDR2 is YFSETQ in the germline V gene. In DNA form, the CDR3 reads TGCGCCAGCAGCACGGACTCTAGACGCGAGCAGTACTTC. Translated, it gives CASSTDSRREQYF.

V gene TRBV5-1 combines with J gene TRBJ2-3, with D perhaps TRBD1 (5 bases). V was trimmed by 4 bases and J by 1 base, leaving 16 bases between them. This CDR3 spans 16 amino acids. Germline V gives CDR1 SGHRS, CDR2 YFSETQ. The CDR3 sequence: CASSLTPGSRTDTQYF. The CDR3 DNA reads TGCGCCAGCAGCCTGACCCCAGGGTCTCGCACAGATACGCAGTATTTT.

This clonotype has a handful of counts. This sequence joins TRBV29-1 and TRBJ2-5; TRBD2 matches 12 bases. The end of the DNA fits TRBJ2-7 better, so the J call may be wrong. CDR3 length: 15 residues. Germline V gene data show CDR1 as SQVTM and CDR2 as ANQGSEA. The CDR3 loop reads CSVDLAGGPLYEQYF. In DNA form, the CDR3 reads TGCAGCGTCGACCTAGCGGGAGGGCCCCTCTACGAGCAGTACTTC.

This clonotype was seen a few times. The CDR3 nucleotides are TGCAGTGCTAGCCCAAATCACGGGGAAAAACTGTTTTTT. It specifies CSASPNHGEKLFF. This chain links TRBV20-1 with TRBJ1-4; D ambiguous. Germline V gene data show CDR1 as DFQATT and CDR2 as SNEGSKA (reference sequence). CDR3 length equals 13 residues. Trimming removed 3 bases at V and 8 bases at J, with 13 bases between.

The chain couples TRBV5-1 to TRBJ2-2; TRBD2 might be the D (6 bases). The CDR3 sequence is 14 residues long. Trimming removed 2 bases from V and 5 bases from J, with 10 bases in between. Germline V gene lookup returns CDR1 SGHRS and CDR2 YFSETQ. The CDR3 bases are TGCGCCAGCAGCTTCGGGGGAGCGACCGGGGAGCTGTTTTTT. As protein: CASSFGGATGELFF.

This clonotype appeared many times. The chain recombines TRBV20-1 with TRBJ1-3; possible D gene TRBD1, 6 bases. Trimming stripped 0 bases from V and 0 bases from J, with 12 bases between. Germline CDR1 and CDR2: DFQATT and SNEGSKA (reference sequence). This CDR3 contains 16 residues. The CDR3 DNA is TGCAGTGCTAGAGATCACAGGGCAAACTCTGGAAACACCATATATTTT. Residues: CSARDHRANSGNTIYF.

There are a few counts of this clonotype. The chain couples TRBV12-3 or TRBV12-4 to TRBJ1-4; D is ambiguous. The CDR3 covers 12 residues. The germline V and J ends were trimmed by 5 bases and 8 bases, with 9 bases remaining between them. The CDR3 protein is CASSKLREKLFF. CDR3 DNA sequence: TGTGCCAGCAGTAAATTAAGGGAAAAACTGTTTTTT.

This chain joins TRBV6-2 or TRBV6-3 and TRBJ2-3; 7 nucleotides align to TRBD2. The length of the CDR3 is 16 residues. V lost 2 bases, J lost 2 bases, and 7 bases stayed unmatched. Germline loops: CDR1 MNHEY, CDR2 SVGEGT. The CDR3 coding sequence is TGTGCCAGCAGTTACCGGCTAGCGGAACCCACAGATACGCAGTATTTT. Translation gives CASSYRLAEPTDTQYF.

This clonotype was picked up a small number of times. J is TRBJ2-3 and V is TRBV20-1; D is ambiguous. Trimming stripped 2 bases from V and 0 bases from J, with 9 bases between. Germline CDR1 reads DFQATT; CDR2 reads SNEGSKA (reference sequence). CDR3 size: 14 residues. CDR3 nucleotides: TGCAGTGCTAGATTCGAAGGCAGCACAGATACGCAGTATTTT. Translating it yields CSARFEGSTDTQYF.

The CDR3 DNA reads TGCGCCAGCAGCTTGAGCCTGGGACAGGGGAATGAAAAACTGTTTTTT. Its translation is CASSLSLGQGNEKLFF. V and J are TRBV5-1 and TRBJ1-4, with 10 bases identical to TRBD1. CDR3 length equals 16 residues. J lost 5 bases, V lost 1 base, and 5 bases had no gene match. CDR1 is SGHRS and CDR2 is YFSETQ in the germline V gene.

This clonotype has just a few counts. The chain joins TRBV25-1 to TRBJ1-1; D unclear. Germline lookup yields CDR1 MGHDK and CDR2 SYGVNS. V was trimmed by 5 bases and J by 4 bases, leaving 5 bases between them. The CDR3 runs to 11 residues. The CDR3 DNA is TGTGCCAGCAGTTGGTCCACTGAAGCTTTCTTT. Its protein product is CASSWSTEAFF.

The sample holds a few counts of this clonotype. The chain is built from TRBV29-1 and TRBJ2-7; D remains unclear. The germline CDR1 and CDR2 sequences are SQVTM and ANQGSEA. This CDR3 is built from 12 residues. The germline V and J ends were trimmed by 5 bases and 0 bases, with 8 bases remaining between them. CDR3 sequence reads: CSVCLSSYEQYF. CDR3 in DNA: TGCAGCGTTTGTCTGAGCTCCTACGAGCAGTACTTC.